The text below deals with one T cell receptor (beta chain). Its antigen is unknown. No base-level quality is on record; no much larger clone is a single base apart. The donors were healthy, HIV-negative adults who had no recently reported acute infections or vaccinations. Every donor was a Caucasian adult living in Nashville, Tennessee, USA. CD8 memory samples consisted of magnetically selected CD45RO+ cells combined with CCR7-negative CD45RA+ effector memory (TemRA) cells. After blood collection by leukapheresis, PBMCs were isolated using Ficoll-Histopaque density gradient centrifugation and then cryopreserved in the vapor phase of liquid nitrogen. Purity and quantity of every magnetically sorted T cell population were checked by analytical flow cytometry. Genomic DNA was isolated from each sorted fraction and quantified by UV absorbance on a Nanodrop 2000c. CDR1 and CDR2 are drawn from the germline V gene (reference sequence): DFQATT, SNEGSKA. There are 11 amino acids in the CDR3, from cysteine to phenylalanine inclusive. CDR3 DNA is the only sequence kept; it has 33 bases, read in frame from the first base.

This specimen comes from a study of shared clonotypes between healthy human individuals (TCRdb year 2020). Regarding the complete study: A couple of women and a few men aged 18 to 49 years were included in the cohort. Blood TCR repertoires of roughly 5 healthy adults were deeply sequenced to estimate repertoire size and the extent of clonotype sharing between individuals. To increase sequencing depth and limit assay-specific biases, different laboratories used diverse techniques to prepare libraries and sequence TCR repertoires. Between about 0.85 and 10 billion PBMCs per donor were obtained by leukapheresis. Per donor, three plates each were used for CD4 naive and CD4 memory, two for CD8 naive, and one for CD8 memory. The investigation overall reported the following: Pairwise subsampling led to the expectation that sequencing depth would affect the degree of clonotype sharing among donors. The small number of donors limited the genetic and exposure-history diversity represented. When four donors were compared, the shared fraction of clonotypes was about 5% for naive CD4, about 4% for naive CD8, more than 2% for memory CD4, and roughly 0.43% for memory CD8. Naive subsets generally had larger estimated clonotype richness than memory subsets. Even with the large sequencing depth, rarefaction of the sorted-subset datasets indicated that sequencing was incomplete. Only blood was sampled, and tissue TCR repertoires likely differ from those in blood. Higher generation probabilities were observed for clonotypes shared by all four sorted-subset donors than for non-shared clonotypes.

TCR CDR3 regions were amplified from genomic DNA by multiplex PCR using the deep immunoSEQ assay. For each cell subset, the extracted genomic DNA was distributed evenly across all wells of several immunoSEQ 96-well plates, and each plate served as one replicate. For sorted subsets, 150 to 250 ng genomic DNA, equal to tens of thousands of T cell genomes, was loaded into each replicate PCR. Purified libraries were measured with a Qubit 3.0 fluorometer, size-checked on a Bioanalyzer 2100, and measured again with the KAPA Library Quantification kit. Each immunoSEQ 96-well plate was sequenced on its own single-read 150-cycle Illumina NextSeq 550 flow cell. In the source study's methods: Because the immunoSEQ output held only junctional sequences and lacked quality scores, the filtering could not match the filtering applied to full-length reads. Sequences were annotated with PyIR, a Python wrapper for IgBLAST v1.9, and V/J genes and CDR3 were assigned using IMGT germline references. Reads with weak V/J assignments (E-value above 1e-6), missing CDR3, stop codons, out-of-frame junctions, or ambiguous translated residues were removed. V3J clonotypes were defined as sequences sharing the same inferred V gene, J gene, and CDR3 amino acid sequence. Percentage overlap between repertoires was computed as shared unique clonotypes divided by the size of the smaller repertoire. Richness of each repertoire was evaluated using RTK rarefaction, the Chao1 estimator, and Recon v2.1 estimates of unobserved clonotypes. Generation probabilities for all TCRbeta clonotypes obtained by the gDNA method from a handful of donors were computed using OLGA. TCRdb took this table from immuneACCESS and kept in-frame rearrangements with V and J called. Such tables lack part of the clones; where checked against another copy, unresolved V genes explain under half of the gap, and the rest is unexplained. V and J calls and clone size are given by that table; D and trimming were obtained from the DNA. In this sample the table shows 600,000 to 750,000 clones, about 92% of which occur a single time. 34% of the sample comes from the top ten.

The chain was built from TRBV20-1 and TRBJ2-7; TRBD1 fits 8 bases in the junction. This TCR was recovered from a man aged 18-30 years in good health. Some clones in this sample may be carry-over from other donors' samples. The sequenced sample consisted of memory CD8+ T cells from PBMCs. What the cell subset or site label conveys for this sample: CD45RO+ cells pooled with CCR7-negative TemRA cells. The CDR3 sequence is CSVRQGYEQYF. DNA sequence: TGCAGCGTACGACAGGGGTACGAGCAGTACTTC.